This TCR beta chain was sequenced during a study of tumor T cells in aggressive B-cell lymphoma. Germline values: CDR1 MNHEY, CDR2 SMNVEV (reference sequence). The CDR3 totals 14 residues. Trimming pared 1 base from V and 4 bases from J, leaving 10 bases between. This table comes from immunoSEQ multiplex PCR, and its TCRdb copy is limited to in-frame clones, with some not included. The data show around 10,000 clones, around nine tenths seen once. Material: tumor tissue. The chain employs TRBV27 and TRBJ1-1; D gene ambiguous. This clonotype was sampled from an adult with diffuse large B cell lymphoma. In DNA form, the CDR3 reads TGTGCCAGCAGTTTATTCACCGGAGGCACTGAAGCTTTCTTT. Protein product: CASSLFTGGTEAFF.